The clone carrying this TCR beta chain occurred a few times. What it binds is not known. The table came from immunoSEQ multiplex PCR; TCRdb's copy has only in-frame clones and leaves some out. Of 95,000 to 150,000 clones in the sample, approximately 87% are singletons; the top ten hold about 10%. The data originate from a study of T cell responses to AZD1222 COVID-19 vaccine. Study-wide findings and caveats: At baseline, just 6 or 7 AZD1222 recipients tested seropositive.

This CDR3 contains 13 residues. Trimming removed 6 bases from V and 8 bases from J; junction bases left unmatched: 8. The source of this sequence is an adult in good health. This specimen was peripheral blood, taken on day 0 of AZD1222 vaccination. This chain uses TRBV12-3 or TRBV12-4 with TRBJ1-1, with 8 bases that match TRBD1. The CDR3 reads CASSHQDRGEAFF. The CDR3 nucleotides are TGTGCCAGCAGCCACCAAGACAGGGGAGAAGCTTTCTTT.